This T cell receptor beta chain was obtained from a study of T cell changes during pregnancy in multiple sclerosis. Generated by immunoSEQ multiplex PCR, the TCRdb table keeps only in-frame clones and is missing some. The sample holds around 84,000 clones, 94% seen once. Germline assignment: CDR1 MDHEN and CDR2 SYDVKM. The germline V and J ends were trimmed by 7 bases and 4 bases, with 13 bases remaining between them. This CDR3 is built from 13 residues. The sequence was obtained from a female donor in good health, enrolled as a control in a pregnancy study. The rearrangement uses TRBV28 and TRBJ1-2; D call uncertain. The source material was peripheral blood, sampled in the second trimester of pregnancy. CDR3 bases: TGTGCCAGCACCCAGTCCCCTTCCTATGGCTACACCTTC. It yields the protein CASTQSPSYGYTF.